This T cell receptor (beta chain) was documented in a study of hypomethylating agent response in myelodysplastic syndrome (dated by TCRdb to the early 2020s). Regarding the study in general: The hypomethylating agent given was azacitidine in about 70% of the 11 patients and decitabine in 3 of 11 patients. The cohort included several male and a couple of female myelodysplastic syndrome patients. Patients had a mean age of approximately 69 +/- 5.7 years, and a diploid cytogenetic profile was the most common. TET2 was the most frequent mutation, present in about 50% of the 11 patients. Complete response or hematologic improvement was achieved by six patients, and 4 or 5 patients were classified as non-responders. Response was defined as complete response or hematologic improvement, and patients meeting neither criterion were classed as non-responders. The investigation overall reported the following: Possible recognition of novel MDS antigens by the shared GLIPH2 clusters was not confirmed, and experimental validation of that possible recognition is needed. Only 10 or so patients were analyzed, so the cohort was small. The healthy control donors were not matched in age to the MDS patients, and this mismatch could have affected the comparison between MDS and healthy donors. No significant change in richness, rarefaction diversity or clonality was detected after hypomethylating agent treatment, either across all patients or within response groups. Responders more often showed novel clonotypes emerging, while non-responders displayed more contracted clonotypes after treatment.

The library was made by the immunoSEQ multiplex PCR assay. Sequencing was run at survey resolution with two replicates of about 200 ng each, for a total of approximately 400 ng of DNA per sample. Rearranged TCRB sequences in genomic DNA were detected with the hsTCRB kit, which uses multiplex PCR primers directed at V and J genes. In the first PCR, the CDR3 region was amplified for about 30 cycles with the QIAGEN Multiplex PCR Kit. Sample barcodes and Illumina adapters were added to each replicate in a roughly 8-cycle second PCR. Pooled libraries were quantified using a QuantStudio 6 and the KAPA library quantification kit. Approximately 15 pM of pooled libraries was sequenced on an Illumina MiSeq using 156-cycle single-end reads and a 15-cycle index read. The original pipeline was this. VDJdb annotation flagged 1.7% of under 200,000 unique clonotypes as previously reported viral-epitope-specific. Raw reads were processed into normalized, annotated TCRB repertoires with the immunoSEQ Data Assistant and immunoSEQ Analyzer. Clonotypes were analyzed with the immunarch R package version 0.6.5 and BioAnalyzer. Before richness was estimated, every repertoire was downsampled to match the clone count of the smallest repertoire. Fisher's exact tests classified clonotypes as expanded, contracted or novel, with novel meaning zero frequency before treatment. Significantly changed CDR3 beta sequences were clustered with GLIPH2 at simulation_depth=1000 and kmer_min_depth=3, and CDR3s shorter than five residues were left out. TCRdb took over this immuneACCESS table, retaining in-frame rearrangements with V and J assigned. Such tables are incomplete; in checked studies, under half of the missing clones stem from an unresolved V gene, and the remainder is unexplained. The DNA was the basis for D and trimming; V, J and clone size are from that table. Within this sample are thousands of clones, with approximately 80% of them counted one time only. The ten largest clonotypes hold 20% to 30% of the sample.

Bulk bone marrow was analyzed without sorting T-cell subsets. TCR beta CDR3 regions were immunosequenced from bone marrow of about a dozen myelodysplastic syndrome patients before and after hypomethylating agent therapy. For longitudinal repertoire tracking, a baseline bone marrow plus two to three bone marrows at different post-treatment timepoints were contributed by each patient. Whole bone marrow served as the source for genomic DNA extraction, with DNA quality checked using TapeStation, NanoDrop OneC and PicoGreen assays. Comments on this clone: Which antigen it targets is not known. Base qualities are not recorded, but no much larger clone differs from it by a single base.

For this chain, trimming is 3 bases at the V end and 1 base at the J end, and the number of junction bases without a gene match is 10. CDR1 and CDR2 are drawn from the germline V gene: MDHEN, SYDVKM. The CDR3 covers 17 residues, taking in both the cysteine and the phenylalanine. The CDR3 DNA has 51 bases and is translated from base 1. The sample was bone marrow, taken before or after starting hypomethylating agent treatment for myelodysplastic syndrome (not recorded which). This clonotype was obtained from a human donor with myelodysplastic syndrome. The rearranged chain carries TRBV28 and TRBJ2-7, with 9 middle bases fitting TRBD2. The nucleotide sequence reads TGTGCCAGCAGTTTGGCTAGCGGGACTATAAATTCCTACGAGCAGTACTTC. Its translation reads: CASSLASGTINSYEQYF.